This T cell receptor (beta chain) was profiled in a study of CD8 T cells in ankylosing spondylitis. Broader study findings: Seemingly distinctive of ankylosing spondylitis blood was a TCR beta motif formed by eight highly homologous variants. Reports say disease-linked clones showed up significantly more in matched ankylosing spondylitis synovial fluid. Within peripheral blood, clones linked to disease were CD8+ and relatively rare.

The V gene lost 4 bases and the J gene lost 6 bases, with 24 bases spanning the gap. There are 17 residues in the CDR3. Germline lookup yields CDR1 SGHRS and CDR2 YFSETQ. Construction of TCR beta libraries was performed using quantitative 5'-RACE with molecular barcodes. TCRdb used MiXCR to reprocess the 5' RACE reads, holding one entry per CDR3 protein. The sample carries about 220,000 distinct CDR3 sequences, approximately 10% recorded once. Many counts were recorded for this clonotype. No antigen is known for it. This clonotype was sampled from a male donor with ankylosing spondylitis or in good health (not recorded which). This rearrangement joins TRBV5-1 to TRBJ2-3; D is perhaps TRBD2 (7 bases). Sequencing was performed on blood, either unsorted or a sorted T cell fraction (not recorded which). DNA for the CDR3: TGCGCCAGCAGCCCGAACGACGCGGGGGCACTAGGGGATACGCAGTATTTT. This encodes CASSPNDAGALGDTQYF.